A single sample gave rise to the 10 T cell receptor beta chains below, sequenced in a study of blood T cell repertoires in COVID-19. Here immunoSEQ multiplex PCR was the method, and the copy in TCRdb shows in-frame clones only, minus some. The sample lists about 180,000 clones, 88% occurring once. The sequenced material came from PBMCs or T cells enriched from blood (not recorded which). These receptors were collected from a woman aged 18-35 years who had recovered from COVID-19.

This chain uses TRBV3-1 (or the pseudogene TRBV3-2) with TRBJ2-1; TRBD2 agrees at 12 bases. With V trimmed by 1 base and J by 7 bases, 20 bases remained unmatched. The CDR3 totals 21 residues. Germline-derived CDR1 and CDR2 are LGHDT and YNNKEL (reference sequence). This CDR3 reads CASSQGGEQGASGRAYNEQFF. The CDR3 DNA reads as TGTGCCAGCAGCCAAGGGGGAGAACAGGGGGCTAGCGGGAGGGCTTATAATGAGCAGTTCTTC.

The J gene is TRBJ1-1, the V gene TRBV5-5; D is possibly TRBD1 (6 bases). Germline V gene sequence: CDR1 SGHKS, CDR2 YYEKEE (reference sequence). This CDR3 has 13 amino acids. V was pared by 4 bases and J by 3 bases, with 10 bases between. CDR3: CASSPDSHTEAFF. For the CDR3, the DNA is TGTGCCAGCAGCCCGGACAGTCACACTGAAGCTTTCTTT.

The chain employs TRBV4-1 and TRBJ1-5; D is uncertain. The CDR3 is made up of 13 amino acids. Germline CDR1 and CDR2: MGHRA and YSYEKL. Trimming took 1 base from V and 9 from J, leaving 10 bases between them. The CDR3 reads CASSQGSPGPQHF. The CDR3 DNA is TGCGCCAGCAGCCAAGGCTCGCCGGGGCCCCAGCATTTT.

This rearrangement joins TRBV30 to TRBJ1-2; D possibly corresponds to TRBD1 (6 bases). Trimming stripped 4 bases from V and 2 bases from J, with 11 bases between. Germline CDR1 reads GTSNPN; CDR2 reads SVGIG (reference sequence). This CDR3 is 13 amino acids long. DNA for the CDR3: TGTGCCTGGACCAGGGGCGTCAACTATGGCTACACCTTC. This translates into CAWTRGVNYGYTF.

The gene calls are TRBV24-1 and TRBJ1-2; maybe TRBD1 (6 bases). The V end lost 1 base, the J end lost 2 bases, and 10 bases lay between the germline ends. The CDR3 loop spans 15 amino acids. The germline CDR1 and CDR2 sequences are KGHDR and SFDVKD. CDR3 nucleotide sequence: TGTGCCACCAGTGATTTTTCGACAGGCAACTATGGCTACACCTTC. This sequence encodes CATSDFSTGNYGYTF.

The table lists this clone with a few counts. Other DNA variants within this sample encode the same CDR3. The rearrangement joins TRBV9 to TRBJ2-1; 10 bases match TRBD2. V was clipped by 2 bases and J by 4 bases; unmatched bases: 6. The CDR3 loop spans 16 amino acids. Germline CDR1 reads SGDLS; CDR2 reads YYNGEE. The CDR3 is CASSVELAGTYNEQFF. CDR3 in DNA: TGTGCCAGCAGCGTGGAACTAGCGGGGACATACAATGAGCAGTTCTTC.

The chain joins TRBV2 to TRBJ1-3; 10 positions match TRBD1. CDR1 and CDR2 (germline): SNHLY, FYNNEI. CDR3 length equals 14 residues. J lost 4 bases, V lost 6 bases, and 3 bases had no gene match. In nucleotides, the CDR3 is TGTGCCAGCAGGGGGACAGGGGACGGAAACACCATATATTTT. Translation: CASRGTGDGNTIYF.

The chain links TRBV5-4 to TRBJ1-5; D is undetermined. The germline V gene has CDR1 SGHNT and CDR2 YYREEE (reference sequence). V was clipped by 0 bases and J by 4 bases, with 11 bases between them. This CDR3 spans 15 amino acids. Here the CDR3 reads CASSLDGFGNQPQHF. The DNA of the CDR3 is TGTGCCAGCAGCTTGGACGGTTTCGGGAATCAGCCCCAGCATTTT.

The rearrangement joins TRBV7-3 to TRBJ1-1; 7 nucleotides agree with TRBD1. CDR1 and CDR2 (germline): SGHTA, FQGTGA. The length of the CDR3 is 14 residues. Germline trimming cut 5 bases from V and 2 bases from J; bases unmatched to any gene: 5. CDR3 amino acids: CASSANRGNTEAFF. The CDR3 DNA sequence: TGTGCCAGCAGCGCCAACAGGGGTAACACTGAAGCTTTCTTT.

The V and J genes are TRBV28 and TRBJ2-7; 10 bases agree with TRBD2. The germline CDR1 and CDR2 sequences are MDHEN and SYDVKM. J lost 0 bases, V lost 6 bases, and 17 bases had no gene match. The CDR3 runs 19 residues. The CDR3 sequence: CASSSIYGLAVNLSYEQYF. The CDR3 bases are TGTGCCAGCAGCTCCATTTACGGACTAGCGGTGAACCTCTCCTACGAGCAGTACTTC.